This T cell receptor beta chain was sequenced in a study of vaccination effects on CD4 cells after COVID-19 (dated by TCRdb to about 2022). Some background on the complete study: Participants received two doses of either the BNT162b2 or the mRNA-1273 mRNA SARS-CoV-2 vaccine. The study compared SARS-CoV-2 spike-specific CD4+ TCR repertoires before and after mRNA vaccination in COVID-19 convalescent patients and infection-naive vaccine recipients. Altogether, around 11 COVID-19 convalescent patients and several SARS-CoV-2-naive healthy vaccine recipients made up the full study. Cultures from other donors in the study were sequenced with the Oncomine TCR Beta short-read assay on an Illumina iSeq 100. The research as a whole found: Among healthy vaccine recipients, nearly all vaccine-induced clones were SARS-CoV-2 mono-reactive, and just 1 of 255 was cross-reactive with common cold coronaviruses. Only a small number of convalescent patients were included, and no early post-infection timepoints were available, which limited the study. Both infection-induced and vaccine-induced clones contracted markedly at late post-vaccination timepoints, which is consistent with waning T cell responses.

V gives up 6 bases and J gives up 3 bases, and the segment between their germline ends measures 21 bases. The CDR3, from cysteine to phenylalanine, totals 17 residues. Kept here is only the CDR3 DNA, which spans 51 bases and is read in frame from base 1. The germline V gene specifies MNHEY as CDR1 and SVGEGT as CDR2. In the ViraFEST assay, PBMC were stimulated with viral peptide pools, and TCR sequencing was then used to find antigen-specific CD4+ T cell clonotypes based on their expansion. After less than 13 days of culture, CD4+ T cells were isolated with the EasySep CD4+ T cell isolation kit. Negative nucleocapsid antibody results before and after vaccination confirmed that the healthy vaccine recipients had no prior SARS-CoV-2 infection. A few million PBMC per well were cultured with about 9 ug/ml peptides in IMDM containing around 4.6% human AB serum, about 9.7 IU/ml IL-2 and gentamicin. Half of the culture medium was replaced with fresh IL-2-containing medium on days 3 and 7. Unless noted otherwise, every peptide stimulation condition was grown in triplicate wells. Using Ficoll-Paque Plus gradient centrifugation, PBMC were separated from whole blood and then either used fresh or cryopreserved at -140C. The spike proteins of SARS-CoV-2 and of the common cold coronaviruses HCoV-NL63, HCoV-OC43 and HCoV-229E were spanned by overlapping peptide pools. Genomic DNA was extracted from cultured CD4+ T cells with the QIAamp micro DNA kit.

To prepare the library, the immunoSEQ multiplex PCR assay was applied. DNA from the cultured, isolated CD4+ T cells was subjected to TCR beta CDR3 sequencing. The paper's processing steps were these. Non-productive TCR sequences were discarded, and reads were trimmed to the CDR3 region, with only CDR3s of 7 or more amino acids retained. The MANAFEST web app was used to pick out antigen-specific clonotypes by comparing their expansion in peptide wells with that in reference cultures. Positive clones required FDR<0.05 expansion versus reference and all other wells, odds ratio above 5, and frequency above 0.1% in two replicate wells. Cross-reactive clonotypes were defined as significantly expanded in SARS-CoV-2 spike wells and in at least one common cold coronavirus spike condition. CDR3 similarity was assessed by Levenshtein distance with the stringdist R package, and unrooted trees were built with ape in R 3.6.1. TCRdb mirrors the immuneACCESS table, restricted to in-frame sequences. Some clones are absent from its copies; in checked studies, under half trace to an unresolved V gene, and the reason for the others is unknown. V and J calls and clone size are those listed in that table; D and trimming were worked out from the DNA. This sample holds under 65,000 clones; roughly 76% were observed only once. Jointly, the top ten make up 2% to 2.5% of the sample.

This clone was seen only a few times. Its antigen is not yet known. One base away there is no much larger clone; base qualities are not given. Sequenced material: CD4+ T cells from PBMCs cultured with HCoV-229E spike peptides, taken before COVID-19 vaccination. Explained via the paper, the cell subset or site label denotes: HCoV-229E spike overlapping peptide pool stimulation. This TCR was recovered from a human donor who received a COVID-19 vaccine. Here the chain combines TRBV6-2 or TRBV6-3 and TRBJ1-5, with no confident D gene call. CDR3 region: CASSPLEKGRVNQPQHF. The nucleotide sequence reads as follows: TGTGCCAGCAGCCCTCTTGAGAAGGGTAGGGTCAATCAGCCCCAGCATTTT.